Following are 21 T cell receptor beta chains from one sample sequenced in a study of chemoradiotherapy in HPV16-positive cancers. Only in-frame clones appear in the TCRdb table, and some are missing; sequencing was by immunoSEQ multiplex PCR. The data contain some 30,000 clones, 80% of them seen just once; the ten biggest clones take up 3.8%. Sequenced material: blood, taken from a patient who underwent chemoradiotherapy. The source of these receptors is a human donor with HPV-associated anogenital cancer.

The chain combines TRBV10-2 with TRBJ2-1; no clear D gene. This CDR3 has 15 residues. The V and J ends lost 6 bases and 0 bases respectively, with 12 bases between them. Per the germline V gene, CDR1 is WSHSY and CDR2 is SAAADI. The CDR3 DNA reads TGCGCCAGCAGGATCTACCCTGGCTCCTACAATGAGCAGTTCTTC. It is translated as CASRIYPGSYNEQFF.

The count of this clone is one. The genes are TRBV10-3 and TRBJ2-1; 11 bases fit TRBD2. V was pared by 3 bases and J by 8 bases, with 9 bases of the junction left unmatched. The CDR3 runs 16 residues. From germline, CDR1 is ENHRY and CDR2 SYGVKD. Here the CDR3 reads CAISDPSGGSSDEQFF. In DNA, the CDR3 is TGTGCCATCAGTGACCCTAGCGGGGGGTCATCGGATGAGCAGTTCTTC.

The chain carries TRBV9 and TRBJ2-5; D possibly uses TRBD1 or TRBD2 (5 bases each). The CDR3 spans 15 residues. Germline lookup yields CDR1 SGDLS and CDR2 YYNGEE. V lost 3 bases and J 2 bases, leaving 14 bases between the germline ends. The CDR3 loop is CASSGGLGPQETQYF. CDR3 coding DNA: TGTGCCAGCAGCGGGGGGTTGGGGCCACAAGAGACCCAGTACTTC.

This clone was counted between two and nine times. The gene calls are TRBV6-1 and TRBJ2-2; D is undetermined. V was clipped by 5 bases and J by 6 bases, with 13 bases between them. The CDR3 extends over 14 amino acids. Germline V lookup: CDR1 MNHNS, CDR2 SASEGT. Written as DNA, the CDR3 is TGTGCCAGCAGTCGCAGGTCAATTGCCGGGGAGCTGTTTTTT. It encodes CASSRRSIAGELFF.

This clone appeared a single time. Other nucleotide sequences in the sample specify the same CDR3. The CDR3 protein is CASSYSRTGDSPLHF. The CDR3 nucleotides read TGTGCCAGCAGTTACTCCCGGACAGGGGATTCACCCCTCCACTTT. The chain combines TRBV6-5 with TRBJ1-6; 9 bases map to TRBD1. The CDR3 runs to 15 residues. V lost 0 bases to trimming and J lost 8 bases; unmatched junction nucleotides: 2. Germline CDR1 is MNHEY and CDR2 is SVGAGI.

The V gene is TRBV27, the J gene TRBJ2-2; D is ambiguous. V gave up 0 bases and J gave up 6 bases, with 8 bases separating them. There are 14 residues in the CDR3. Per germline, CDR1 MNHEY and CDR2 SMNVEV (reference sequence). The DNA for the CDR3 is TGTGCCAGCAGTTTATCTCTACTACCCGGGGAGCTGTTTTTT. It translates to CASSLSLLPGELFF.

The chain has TRBV30 and TRBJ2-5; D perhaps matches TRBD2 (6 bases). Germline V gene sequence: CDR1 GTSNPN, CDR2 SVGIG (reference sequence). CDR3 length: 13 amino acids. The germline V and J ends were trimmed by 2 bases and 4 bases, with 11 bases remaining between them. CDR3 coding DNA: TGTGCCTGGAGTCCCGTGGGAGGAGAGACCCAGTACTTC. The encoded protein is CAWSPVGGETQYF.

The V call is TRBV5-1, the J call TRBJ1-1; D ambiguous. Looked up from germline, CDR1 is SGHRS and CDR2 is YFSETQ. The CDR3 is made up of 15 amino acids. V was cut by 4 bases and J by 0 bases, with 13 bases left in between. The CDR3 sequence: CASSPTGTVNTEAFF. The CDR3 DNA reads as TGCGCCAGCAGCCCGACTGGTACAGTGAACACTGAAGCTTTCTTT.

CDR3 coding DNA: TGTGCCAGCAGTCCCCAACCGGGACACCTAACGGGAGAGCAGTTCTTC. This translates into CASSPQPGHLTGEQFF. J is TRBJ2-1 and V is TRBV6-6; D possibly corresponds to TRBD1 (6 bases). The V gene lost 5 bases and the J gene lost 10 bases, with 24 bases spanning the gap. The CDR3 covers 16 residues. Germline CDR1 reads MNHNY; CDR2 reads SVGAGI (reference sequence).

CDR3 in amino acids: CAIRDRMNTEAFF. The CDR3 coding sequence is TGTGCCATCAGAGACAGAATGAACACTGAAGCTTTCTTT. The chain combines TRBV10-3 with TRBJ1-1; a weak D match, TRBD1 (5 bases). The germline V gene has CDR1 ENHRY and CDR2 SYGVKD. Deletions cut 6 bases from V and 0 bases from J, with 8 bases between. The CDR3 contains 13 residues.

The gene calls are TRBV14 and TRBJ2-5; no reliable D call. The V and J ends lost 1 base and 5 bases respectively, with 5 bases between them. CDR1 SGHDN and CDR2 FVKESK come from the germline V gene. CDR3 length: 12 amino acids. The CDR3 coding sequence is TGTGCCAGCAGCCAAGGAACGGAGACCCAGTACTTC. Translated, it gives CASSQGTETQYF.

The rearrangement uses TRBV7-8 and TRBJ2-2; TRBD2 matches at 10 bases. V was pared by 5 bases and J by 6 bases, with 9 bases of the junction left unmatched. Germline V CDR1 and CDR2: SGHVS, FQNEAQ. This CDR3 has 16 residues. The CDR3 protein is CASSGQAGGIAGELFF. The DNA of the CDR3 is TGTGCCAGCAGCGGCCAAGCGGGGGGGATTGCCGGGGAGCTGTTTTTT.

This sequence joins TRBV19 and TRBJ2-1, with 7 bases identical to TRBD1. This CDR3 has 15 residues. J was trimmed by 4 bases and V by 1 base; bases with no gene match: 4. Germline-derived CDR1 and CDR2 are LNHDA and SQIVND (reference sequence). DNA of the CDR3: TGTGCCAGTAGTATAGGGACAGGAGTATACAATGAGCAGTTCTTC. As protein: CASSIGTGVYNEQFF.

The CDR3 DNA reads TGCAGTGCTGGGTTCTACGAGCAGTACTTC. Residues: CSAGFYEQYF. This chain connects TRBV20-1 to TRBJ2-7; D remains unclear. This CDR3 spans 10 amino acids. Looked up from germline, CDR1 is DFQATT and CDR2 is SNEGSKA (reference sequence). V lost 5 bases to trimming and J lost 3 bases, with 5 bases between them.

The rearrangement uses TRBV12-5 and TRBJ1-1; D not resolved. The CDR3 has 13 amino acids. CDR1 is LGHNT, CDR2 FRNRAP, per germline. V lost 7 bases and J 7 bases, leaving 16 bases between the germline ends. In nucleotides, the CDR3 is TGTGCTAGTGTGTGGGAGAATAGGAATGAAGCTTTCTTT. Its translation: CASVWENRNEAFF.

The chain joins TRBV2 to TRBJ1-1; 7 bases align to TRBD1. The CDR3 spans 15 residues. Trimming removed 4 bases from V and 1 base from J; junction bases left unmatched: 6. Germline V gene data show CDR1 as SNHLY and CDR2 as FYNNEI. As DNA, the CDR3 is TGTGCCAGCAGTGCCCAGGGGGACAGGAACACTGAAGCTTTCTTT. As protein: CASSAQGDRNTEAFF.

J is TRBJ2-2 and V is TRBV18; 11 bases fit TRBD1. The J segment lost 5 bases and the V segment lost 4 bases, leaving 3 bases of the junction unmatched. The CDR3 is 15 amino acids. Germline V gene data show CDR1 as KGHSH and CDR2 as LQKENI. This CDR3 reads CASSLGQGATGELFF. CDR3 nucleotides: TGTGCCAGCTCACTCGGACAGGGGGCGACCGGGGAGCTGTTTTTT. Complete variable domain (other parts from reference TRBV18 and TRBJ2-2): NAGVMQNPRHLVRRRGQEARLRCSPMKGHSHVYWYRQLPEEGLKFMVYLQKENIIDESGMPKERFSAEFPKEGPSILRIQQVVRGDSAAYFCASSLGQGATGELFFGEGSRLTVL.

This rearrangement joins TRBV29-1 to TRBJ1-4; the D is unclear. This CDR3 has 13 amino acids. V lost 1 base and J 7 bases, leaving 10 bases between the germline ends. Germline V gene sequence: CDR1 SQVTM, CDR2 ANQGSEA. The CDR3: CSVEGVLGEKLFF. The CDR3 DNA follows: TGCAGCGTTGAAGGGGTTTTGGGTGAAAAACTGTTTTTT.

The chain combines TRBV4-1 with TRBJ2-3; 7 positions agree with TRBD1. Germline V gives CDR1 MGHRA, CDR2 YSYEKL. Germline trimming cut 3 bases from V and 4 bases from J; bases unmatched to any gene: 10. CDR3 size: 16 residues. This CDR3 is CASSQGMTGTSDTQYF. The CDR3 DNA sequence: TGCGCCAGCAGCCAGGGGATGACAGGGACCTCAGATACGCAGTATTTT.

The chain employs TRBV4-1 and TRBJ1-3, with unresolved D. The length of the CDR3 is 16 residues. Trimming took 1 base from V and 0 from J, leaving 10 bases between them. Germline assignment: CDR1 MGHRA and CDR2 YSYEKL. The CDR3 nucleotides read TGCGCCAGCAGCCAAGCGGAGGGTTACTCTGGAAACACCATATATTTT. It specifies CASSQAEGYSGNTIYF.

Of note for this clone: Other DNA sequences within the sample encode an identical CDR3. V is TRBV27 and J is TRBJ2-7; no clear D gene. Germline loops: CDR1 MNHEY, CDR2 SMNVEV (reference sequence). The length of the CDR3 is 12 residues. Trimming left V 5 bases short and J 1 base short, with 6 bases between. DNA of the CDR3: TGTGCCAGCAGTCCGCCATCCTACGAGCAGTACTTC. The encoded protein is CASSPPSYEQYF.